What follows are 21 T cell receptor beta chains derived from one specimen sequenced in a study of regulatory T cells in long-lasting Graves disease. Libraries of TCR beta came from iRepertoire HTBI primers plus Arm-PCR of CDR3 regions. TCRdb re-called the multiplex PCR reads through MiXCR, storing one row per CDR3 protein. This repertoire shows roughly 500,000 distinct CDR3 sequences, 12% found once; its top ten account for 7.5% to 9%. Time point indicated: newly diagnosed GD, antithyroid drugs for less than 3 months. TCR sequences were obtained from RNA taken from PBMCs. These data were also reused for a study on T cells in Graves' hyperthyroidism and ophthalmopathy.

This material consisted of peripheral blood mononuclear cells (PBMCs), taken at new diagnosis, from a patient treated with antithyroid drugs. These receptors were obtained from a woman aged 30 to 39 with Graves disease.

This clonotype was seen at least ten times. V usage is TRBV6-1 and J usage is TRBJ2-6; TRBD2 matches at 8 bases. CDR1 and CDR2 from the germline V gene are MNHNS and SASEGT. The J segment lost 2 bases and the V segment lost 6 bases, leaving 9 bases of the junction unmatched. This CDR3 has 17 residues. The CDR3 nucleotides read TGTGCCAGCAGGTCCGGGGGGGTGCTTGCTGGGGCCAACGTCCTGACTTTC. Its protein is CASRSGGVLAGANVLTF.

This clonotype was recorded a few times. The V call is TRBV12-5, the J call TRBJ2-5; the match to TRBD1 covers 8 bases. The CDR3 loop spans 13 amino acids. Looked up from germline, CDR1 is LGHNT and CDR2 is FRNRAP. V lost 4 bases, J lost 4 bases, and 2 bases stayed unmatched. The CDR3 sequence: CASGYDRGETQYF. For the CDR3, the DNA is TGTGCTAGTGGTTACGACAGGGGAGAGACCCAGTACTTC.

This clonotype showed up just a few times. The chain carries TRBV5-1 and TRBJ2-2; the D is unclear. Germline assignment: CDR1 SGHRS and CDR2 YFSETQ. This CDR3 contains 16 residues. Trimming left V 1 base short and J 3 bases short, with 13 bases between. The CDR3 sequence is CASSLLLQVDTGELFF. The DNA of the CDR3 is TGCGCCAGCAGCTTGCTTTTGCAGGTCGACACCGGGGAGCTGTTTTTT.

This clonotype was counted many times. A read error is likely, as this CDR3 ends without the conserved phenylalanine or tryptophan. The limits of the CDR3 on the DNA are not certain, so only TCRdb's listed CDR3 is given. CDR3 residues: CASSFSGQETQYFG. The chain carries TRBV7-2 and TRBJ2-5; the table assigns TRBD2, which was not confirmed against the DNA. Per the germline V gene, CDR1 is SGHTA and CDR2 is FQGNSA. The CDR3 comprises 14 residues, both ends counted.

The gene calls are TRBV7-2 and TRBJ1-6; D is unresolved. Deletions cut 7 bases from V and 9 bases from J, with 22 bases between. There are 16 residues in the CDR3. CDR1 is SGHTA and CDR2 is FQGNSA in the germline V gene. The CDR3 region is CASNLGLQITRSPLHF. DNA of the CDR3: TGTGCCAGCAATTTGGGCTTACAGATCACGCGTTCACCCCTCCACTTT.

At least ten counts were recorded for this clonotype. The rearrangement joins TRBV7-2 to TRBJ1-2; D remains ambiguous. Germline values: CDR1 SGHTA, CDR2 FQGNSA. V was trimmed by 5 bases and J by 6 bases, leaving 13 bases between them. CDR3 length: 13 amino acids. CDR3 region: CASSPQTVDGYTF. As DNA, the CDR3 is TGTGCCAGCAGCCCCCAAACTGTAGATGGCTACACCTTC.

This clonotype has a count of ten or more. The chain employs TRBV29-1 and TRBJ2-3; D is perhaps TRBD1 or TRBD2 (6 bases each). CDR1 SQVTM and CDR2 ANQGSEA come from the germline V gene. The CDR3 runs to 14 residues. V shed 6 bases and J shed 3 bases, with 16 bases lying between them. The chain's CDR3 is CSVVEGGRTDTQYF. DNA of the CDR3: TGCAGCGTGGTGGAGGGGGGACGGACAGATACGCAGTATTTT.

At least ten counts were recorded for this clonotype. The CDR3: CASSSHWAGHSYEQYF. The CDR3 DNA follows: TGTGCCAGCAGCTCGCATTGGGCGGGGCATTCCTACGAGCAGTACTTC. The rearrangement uses TRBV27 and TRBJ2-7; D is possibly TRBD2 (6 bases). CDR3 length: 16 residues. CDR1 MNHEY and CDR2 SMNVEV come from the germline V gene (reference sequence). The ends were cut back, 6 bases at V and 1 base at J, with 19 bases in the middle.

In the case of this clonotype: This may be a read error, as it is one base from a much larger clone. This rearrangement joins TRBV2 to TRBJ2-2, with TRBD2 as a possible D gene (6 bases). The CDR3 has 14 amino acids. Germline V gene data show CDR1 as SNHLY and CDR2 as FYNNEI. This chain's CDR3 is CASGEWGNTGGLFF. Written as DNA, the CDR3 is TGTGCCTCCGGCGAGTGGGGGAACACCGGGGGGCTGTTTTTT.

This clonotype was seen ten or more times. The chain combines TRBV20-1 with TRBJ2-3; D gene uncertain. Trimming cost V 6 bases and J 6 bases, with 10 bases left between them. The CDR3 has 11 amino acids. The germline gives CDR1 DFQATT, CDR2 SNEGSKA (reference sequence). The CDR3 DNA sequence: TGCAGTGCGCACCCCGTGGATACGCAGTATTTT. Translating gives CSAHPVDTQYF.

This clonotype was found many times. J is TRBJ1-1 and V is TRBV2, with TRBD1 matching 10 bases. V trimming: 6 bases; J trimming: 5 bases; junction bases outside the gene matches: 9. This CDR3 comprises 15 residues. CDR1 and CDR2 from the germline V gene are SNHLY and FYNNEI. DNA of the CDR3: TGTGCCAGCAGGGGGGTGGACAGGGGGATGACTGAAGCTTTCTTT. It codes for CASRGVDRGMTEAFF.

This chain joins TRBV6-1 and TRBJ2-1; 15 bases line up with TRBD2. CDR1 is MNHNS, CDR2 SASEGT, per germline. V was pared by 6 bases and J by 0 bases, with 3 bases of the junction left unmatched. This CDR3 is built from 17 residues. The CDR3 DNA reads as TGTGCCAGCAGGGGACTAGCGGGAGGCCCCTCCTACAATGAGCAGTTCTTC. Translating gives CASRGLAGGPSYNEQFF.

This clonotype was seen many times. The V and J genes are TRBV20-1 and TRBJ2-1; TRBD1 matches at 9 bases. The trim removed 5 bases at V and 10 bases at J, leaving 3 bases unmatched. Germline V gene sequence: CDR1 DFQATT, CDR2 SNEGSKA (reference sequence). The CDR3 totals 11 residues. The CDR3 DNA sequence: TGCAGTGCTTTAACAGGGGGCGAGCAGTTCTTC. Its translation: CSALTGGEQFF.

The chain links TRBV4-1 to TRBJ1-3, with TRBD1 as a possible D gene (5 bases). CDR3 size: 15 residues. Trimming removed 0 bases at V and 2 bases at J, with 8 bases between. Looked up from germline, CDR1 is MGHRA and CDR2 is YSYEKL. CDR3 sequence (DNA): TGCGCCAGCAGCCAAGAAAGGGGTGCTGGAAACACCATATATTTT. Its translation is CASSQERGAGNTIYF.

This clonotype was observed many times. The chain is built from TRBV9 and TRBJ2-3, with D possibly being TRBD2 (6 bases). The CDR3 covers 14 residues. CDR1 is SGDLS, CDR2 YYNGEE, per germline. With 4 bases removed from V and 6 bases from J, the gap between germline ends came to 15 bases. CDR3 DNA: TGTGCCAGCAGCCCTGGACTAACTTGGGATACGCAGTATTTT. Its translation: CASSPGLTWDTQYF.

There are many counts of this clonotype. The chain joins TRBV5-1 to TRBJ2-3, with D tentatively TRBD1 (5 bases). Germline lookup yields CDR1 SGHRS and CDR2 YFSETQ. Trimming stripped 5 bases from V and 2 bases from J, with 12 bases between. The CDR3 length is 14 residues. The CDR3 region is CASSKDSYTDTQYF. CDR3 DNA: TGCGCCAGCAGTAAAGACAGTTACACAGATACGCAGTATTTT.

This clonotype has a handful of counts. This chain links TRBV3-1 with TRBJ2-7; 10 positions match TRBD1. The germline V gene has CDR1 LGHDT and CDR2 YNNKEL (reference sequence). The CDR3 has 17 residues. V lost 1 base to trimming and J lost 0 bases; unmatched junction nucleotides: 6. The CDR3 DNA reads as TGTGCCAGCAGCCAAGGAGCTCGGGACAGGGGCTCCTACGAGCAGTACTTC. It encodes CASSQGARDRGSYEQYF.

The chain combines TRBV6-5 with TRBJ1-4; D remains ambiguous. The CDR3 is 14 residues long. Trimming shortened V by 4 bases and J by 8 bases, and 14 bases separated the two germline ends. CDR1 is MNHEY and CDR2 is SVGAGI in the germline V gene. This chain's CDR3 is CASSFAANPEKLFF. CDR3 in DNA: TGTGCCAGCAGTTTTGCAGCTAACCCGGAAAAACTGTTTTTT.

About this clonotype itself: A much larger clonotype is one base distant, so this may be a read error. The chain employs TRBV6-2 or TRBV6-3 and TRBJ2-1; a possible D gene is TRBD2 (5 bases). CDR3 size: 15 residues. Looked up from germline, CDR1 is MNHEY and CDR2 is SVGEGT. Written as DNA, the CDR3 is TGTGCCAGCAGTTCTAAGCGGAAGAACTACAATGAGCAGCTCTTC. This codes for CASSSKRKNYNEQLF.

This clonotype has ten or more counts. The DNA of the CDR3 is TGTGCCAGCAGCCCCCCCGGAACGAGGGAGCAGTACTTC. Its translation: CASSPPGTREQYF. The chain recombines TRBV28 with TRBJ2-7, with D unresolved. The V gene lost 6 bases and the J gene lost 7 bases, with 16 bases spanning the gap. This CDR3 region has 13 residues. The germline V gene encodes CDR1 MDHEN and CDR2 SYDVKM.

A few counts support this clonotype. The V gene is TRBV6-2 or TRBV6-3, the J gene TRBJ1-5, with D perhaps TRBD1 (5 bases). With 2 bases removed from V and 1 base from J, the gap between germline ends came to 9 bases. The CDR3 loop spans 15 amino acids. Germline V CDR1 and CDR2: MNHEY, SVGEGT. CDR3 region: CASSYPGESNQPQHF. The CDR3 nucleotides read TGTGCCAGCAGTTACCCGGGGGAGAGCAATCAGCCCCAGCATTTT.